This TCR beta chain appears in the sequencing data of a study of sequential checkpoint blockade in melanoma (dated by TCRdb to the late 2010s). Notes on the research overall: Patients were randomized 1:1 to first-line nivolumab followed by ipilimumab (arm A) or ipilimumab followed by nivolumab (arm B). DNA from roughly 92 pretreatment melanoma tumor samples was subjected to TCRbeta immunosequencing. Roughly 23 patients had matched tumor biopsies taken before treatment and at week 13, after single-agent nivolumab (arm A) or ipilimumab (arm B). In around 74% of the matched pre- and post-treatment tumor biopsy pairs, both biopsies came from the same lesion. Maintenance nivolumab was given following each of the two trial sequences. What the research found in general, with its limitations: Small sample sizes and reduced statistical power limited the analyses of tumor T-cell fraction within each arm. Larger, independent patient cohorts are needed to validate the response-prediction model that combines TCR metrics and mutation burden. Achieving clinical benefit was about 30 times more likely for patients whose tumor T-cell fraction and clonality increased by week 13. Among patients in the nivolumab-first arm (arm A), tumor TIL clonality before treatment was associated with response (P = .04). Tumor T-cell fraction and clonality correlated with PD-L1 staining and CD8+ T-cell counts but not with mutational load.

Regarding this clone: What this receptor recognizes is not known. Within one base of it there is no much larger clone, and no base qualities were kept.

Sample treatment or condition, as interpreted from the label and publication: randomized to nivolumab then ipilimumab (arm A) or the reverse (arm B). Prior DNA-damaging chemotherapy had not been received by any trial patient. CheckMate 064, a randomized, open-label phase II trial of sequential checkpoint blockade, was the source of the samples, all of which came from patients with melanoma. Tumor TCR sequencing used genomic DNA from formalin-fixed paraffin-embedded (FFPE) tissue samples. The CDR3 contains 20 residues, cysteine and phenylalanine counted. Only the CDR3 part of the read is kept: 60 bases, read in frame from the first base. Based on the germline V gene, the CDR1 and CDR2 sequences are SGHNT and YENEEA. V is trimmed back by 5 bases and J by 7 bases, and the junction contains 25 bases that no gene match accounts for. The immunoSEQ Assay was used to immunosequence TCRbeta CDR3 regions from genomic DNA. Before high-throughput sequencing, genomic DNA was amplified using bias-controlled multiplex PCR. Processing in the source paper ran as follows. To quantify the absolute abundance of each unique TCRbeta CDR3 region, the sequences were collapsed and filtered. Clonality, defined as 1 minus Pielou's evenness, was calculated using productive rearrangements only. Tumor T-cell fraction was computed by normalizing TCRbeta template counts to usable DNA, estimated from several housekeeping genes. A previously published method was used to identify clones whose frequencies were significantly greater in on-treatment samples than in baseline samples. TCRdb limited this immuneACCESS table to in-frame rearrangements with V and J called. A share of clones is missing; checked studies link under half to unresolved V genes, and the rest is unexplained. The DNA was the basis for D and trimming; V, J and clone size are from that table. A total of 12,000 or so clones appear in this sample, 20% to 30% of them only once. Together, the top ten hold roughly a fifth of the sample.

The source of this sequence is a human donor with melanoma. The rearranged segments are TRBV11-3 and TRBJ2-1, with 8 central nucleotides matching TRBD2. Sequencing used tumor tissue (inferred from file names), obtained from a patient given nivolumab and ipilimumab in sequence. The CDR3 amino acid sequence is: CASSPIRGVLRGLVKNEQFF. The nucleotides are TGTGCCAGCAGCCCGATTAGAGGGGTTCTTAGGGGACTAGTAAAGAATGAGCAGTTCTTC. Reference TRBV11-3 and TRBJ2-1 proteins supply the regions before and after the CDR3; the full variable domain is: EAGVVQSPRYKIIEKKQPVAFWCNPISGHNTLYWYLQNLGQGPELLIRYENEEAVDDSQLPKDRFSAERLKGVDSTLKIQPAELGDSAVYLCASSPIRGVLRGLVKNEQFFGPGTRLTVL.